This TCR beta chain was found in a study of T cell repertoires in cytomegalovirus infection. Study in general: Public TCR beta signature analysis indicated the presence of both CMV infection and matching HLA type.

Whole-study findings and limits: CMV-specific TCR beta clonotypes restricted by HLA-C dominated the ex vivo response. There were carriers of CMV plus the relevant HLA, and cumulative public TCR beta family frequency identified them.

TCRdb re-analysed the reads in MiXCR, keeping a single row per CDR3 protein. The table has 150,000 to 200,000 distinct CDR3 sequences, roughly 28% seen once. As to this clonotype: What it recognizes is unknown.

CDR1 and CDR2 (germline): MNHNY, SVGAGI (reference sequence). The CDR3 extends over 15 amino acids. The ends lost 4 bases at V and 6 bases at J; junction bases unmatched: 7. The J gene is TRBJ1-5, the V gene TRBV6-6, with 9 bases matching TRBD1. The source is a human donor in good health (CMV status not recorded). Some clones in this sample may be carry-over from other donors' samples. The sequenced material came from PBMCs. CDR3 amino acids: CASSSGTGRTQPQHF. In DNA, the CDR3 is TGTGCCAGCAGTTCTGGGACAGGGAGGACTCAGCCCCAGCATTTT.